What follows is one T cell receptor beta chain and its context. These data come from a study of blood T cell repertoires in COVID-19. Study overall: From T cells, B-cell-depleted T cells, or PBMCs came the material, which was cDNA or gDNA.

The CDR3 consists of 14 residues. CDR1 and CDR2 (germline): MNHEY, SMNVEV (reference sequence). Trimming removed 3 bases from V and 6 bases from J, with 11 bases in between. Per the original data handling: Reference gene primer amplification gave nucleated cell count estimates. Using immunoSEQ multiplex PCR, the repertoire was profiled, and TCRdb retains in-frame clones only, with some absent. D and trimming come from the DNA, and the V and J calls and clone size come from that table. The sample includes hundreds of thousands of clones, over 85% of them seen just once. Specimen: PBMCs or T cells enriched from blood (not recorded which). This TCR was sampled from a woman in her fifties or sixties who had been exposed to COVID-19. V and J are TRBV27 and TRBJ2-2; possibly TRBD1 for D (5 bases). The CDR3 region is CASSFAPRAGELFF. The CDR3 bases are TGTGCCAGCAGTTTCGCCCCCAGGGCCGGGGAGCTGTTTTTT.